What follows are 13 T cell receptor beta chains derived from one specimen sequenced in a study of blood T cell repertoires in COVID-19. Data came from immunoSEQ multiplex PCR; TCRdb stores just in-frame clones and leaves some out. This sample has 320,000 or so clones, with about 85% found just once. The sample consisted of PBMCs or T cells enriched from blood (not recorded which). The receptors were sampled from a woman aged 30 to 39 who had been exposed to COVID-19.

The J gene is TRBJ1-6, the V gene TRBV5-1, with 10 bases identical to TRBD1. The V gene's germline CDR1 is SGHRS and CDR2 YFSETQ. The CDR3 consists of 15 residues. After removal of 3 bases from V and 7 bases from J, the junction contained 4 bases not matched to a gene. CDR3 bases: TGCGCCAGCAGCTCTTTGACAGGGGGCAATTCACCCCTCCACTTT. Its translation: CASSSLTGGNSPLHF. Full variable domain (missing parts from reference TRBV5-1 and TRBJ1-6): KAGVTQTPRYLIKTRGQQVTLSCSPISGHRSVSWYQQTPGQGLQFLFEYFSETQRNKGNFPGRFSGRQFSNSRSEMNVSTLELGDSALYLCASSSLTGGNSPLHFGNGTRLTVT.

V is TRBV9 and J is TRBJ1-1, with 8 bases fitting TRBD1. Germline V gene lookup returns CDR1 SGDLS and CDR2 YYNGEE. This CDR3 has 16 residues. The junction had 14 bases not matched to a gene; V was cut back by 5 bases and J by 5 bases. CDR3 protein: CASSTSGGRGPTEAFF. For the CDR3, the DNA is TGTGCCAGCAGTACATCAGGGGGCAGGGGCCCGACTGAAGCTTTCTTT.

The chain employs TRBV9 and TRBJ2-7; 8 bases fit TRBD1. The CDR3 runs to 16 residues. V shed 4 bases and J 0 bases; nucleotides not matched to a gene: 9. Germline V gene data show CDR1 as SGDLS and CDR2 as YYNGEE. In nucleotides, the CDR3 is TGTGCCAGCAGCAGCCCCCCGACAGGGGCCTCCTACGAGCAGTACTTC. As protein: CASSSPPTGASYEQYF.

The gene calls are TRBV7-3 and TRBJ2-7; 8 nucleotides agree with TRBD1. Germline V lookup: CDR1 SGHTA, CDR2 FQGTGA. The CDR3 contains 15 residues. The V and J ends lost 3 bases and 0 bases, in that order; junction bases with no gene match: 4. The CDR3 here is CASSFRTGSSYEQYF. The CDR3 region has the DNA TGTGCCAGCAGCTTTCGGACAGGGAGCTCCTACGAGCAGTACTTC. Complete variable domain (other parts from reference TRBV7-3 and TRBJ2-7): GAGVSQTPSNKVTEKGKYVELRCDPISGHTALYWYRQSLGQGPEFLIYFQGTGAADDSGLPNDRFFAVRPEGSVSTLKIQRTERGDSAVYLCASSFRTGSSYEQYFGPGTRLTVT.

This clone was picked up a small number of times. The chain's CDR3 is CASSEGQGALDTQYF. DNA of the CDR3: TGTGCCAGCAGTGAAGGACAGGGGGCGCTGGATACGCAGTATTTT. This rearrangement joins TRBV2 to TRBJ2-3; the match to TRBD1 covers 10 bases. This CDR3 has 15 amino acids. Per germline, CDR1 SNHLY and CDR2 FYNNEI. J gave up 6 bases and V 1 base, and 4 bases lay outside the gene matches. Full variable domain (remainder filled in from reference TRBV2 and TRBJ2-3): EPEVTQTPSHQVTQMGQEVILRCVPISNHLYFYWYRQILGQKVEFLVSFYNNEISEKSEIFDDQFSVERPDGSNFTLKIRSTKLEDSAMYFCASSEGQGALDTQYFGPGTRLTVL.

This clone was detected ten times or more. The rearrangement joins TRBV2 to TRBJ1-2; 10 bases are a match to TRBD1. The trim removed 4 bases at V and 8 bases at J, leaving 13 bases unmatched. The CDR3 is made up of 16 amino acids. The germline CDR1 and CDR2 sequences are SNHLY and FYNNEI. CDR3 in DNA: TGTGCCAGCAGTGTTCTTCGGGGACAGGGGACGGAGGGCTACACCTTC. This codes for CASSVLRGQGTEGYTF.

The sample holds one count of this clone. The CDR3, as DNA: TGTGCCAGCTCACCAAATAGAGACGAGCAGTACTTC. It encodes CASSPNRDEQYF. The chain combines TRBV18 with TRBJ2-7; D uncertain. V was pared by 2 bases and J by 5 bases, with 7 bases between. This CDR3 comprises 12 residues. Germline lookup yields CDR1 KGHSH and CDR2 LQKENI.

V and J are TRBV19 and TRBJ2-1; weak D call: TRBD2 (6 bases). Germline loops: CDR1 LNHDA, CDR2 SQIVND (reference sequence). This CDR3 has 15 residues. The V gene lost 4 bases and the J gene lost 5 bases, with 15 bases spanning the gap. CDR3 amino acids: CASSTWGGADNEQFF. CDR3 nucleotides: TGTGCCAGTAGTACCTGGGGAGGCGCAGACAATGAGCAGTTCTTC.

The CDR3 DNA follows: TGTGCCAGCAGCTTGACGACAGGGGGCGGGGAGACCCAGTACTTC. The encoded protein is CASSLTTGGGETQYF. The chain couples TRBV5-4 to TRBJ2-5, with 10 nucleotides matching TRBD1. V was pared by 1 base and J by 5 bases, with 5 bases of the junction left unmatched. CDR1 is SGHNT, CDR2 YYREEE, per germline (reference sequence). The CDR3 length is 15 residues.

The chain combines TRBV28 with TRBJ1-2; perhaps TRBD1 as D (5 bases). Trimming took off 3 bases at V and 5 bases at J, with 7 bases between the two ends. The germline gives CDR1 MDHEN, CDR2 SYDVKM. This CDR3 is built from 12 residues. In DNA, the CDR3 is TGTGCCAGCAGTTTTGACAGATATGGCTACACCTTC. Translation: CASSFDRYGYTF.

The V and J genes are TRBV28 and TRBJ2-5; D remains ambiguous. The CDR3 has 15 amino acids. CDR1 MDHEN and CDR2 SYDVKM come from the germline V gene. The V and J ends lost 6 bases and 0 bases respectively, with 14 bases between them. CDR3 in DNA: TGTGCCAGCAGCCCCGGCGGCCTGAACCAAGAGACCCAGTACTTC. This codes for CASSPGGLNQETQYF.

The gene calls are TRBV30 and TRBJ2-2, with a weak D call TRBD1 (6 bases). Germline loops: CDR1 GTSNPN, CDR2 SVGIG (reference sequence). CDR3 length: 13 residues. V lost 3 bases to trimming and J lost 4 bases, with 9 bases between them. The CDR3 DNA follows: TGTGCCTGGAGGGTCAGGGGCACCGGGGAGCTGTTTTTT. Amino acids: CAWRVRGTGELFF.

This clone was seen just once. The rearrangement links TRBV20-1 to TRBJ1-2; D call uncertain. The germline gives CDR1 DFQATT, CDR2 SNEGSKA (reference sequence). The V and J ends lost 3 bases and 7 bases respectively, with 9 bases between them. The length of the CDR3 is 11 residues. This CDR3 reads CSASGELGYTF. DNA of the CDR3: TGCAGTGCTAGCGGGGAACTTGGCTACACCTTC.